This TCR beta chain was captured in a study of OX40 agonist ivuxolimab in advanced cancers. As for this clone: What it binds is unknown.

Study conclusions and caveats: The expanded peripheral T cells' antigen specificity was not determined. Patients with a partial response at 0.1-3.0 mg/kg had among the lowest clonal expansion.

Produced via immunoSEQ multiplex PCR; TCRdb's table is partial and in-frame only. The sample lists roughly 100,000 clones; roughly 93% were seen once. CDR3 length: 15 residues. J lost 10 bases, V lost 7 bases, and 14 bases had no gene match. Germline V gives CDR1 LNHDA, CDR2 SQIVND (reference sequence). The TCR sequence derives from an adult with an advanced solid tumor such as melanoma, head and neck, liver or kidney cancer. The chain has TRBV19 and TRBJ1-5; TRBD1 aligns across 9 bases. Sequencing used CD4+ or CD8+ T cells sorted from blood, obtained in a trial of the OX40 agonist ivuxolimab. The CDR3 sequence: CASISIDRGEGPQHF. The CDR3 nucleotides are TGTGCCAGTATCTCTATTGACAGGGGGGAAGGACCCCAGCATTTT.